This entry lists 18 T cell receptor beta chains sequenced from one sample in a study of shared clonotypes between healthy human individuals. Sequencing was performed with immunoSEQ multiplex PCR; in TCRdb, only in-frame clones are kept and a portion is missing. Altogether over a million clones are present, 75% being singletons, with the ten largest covering about 1.5%. The specimen was memory CD4+ T cells sorted from blood. Described subset: CD45RA-negative fraction. All receptors come from a man younger than 30 in good health.

The chain uses TRBV6-1 and TRBJ2-7; 9 nucleotides agree with TRBD1. This CDR3 spans 15 amino acids. Germline CDR1 reads MNHNS; CDR2 reads SASEGT. Trimming took 1 base from V and 4 from J; bases not matched to a gene: 5. The CDR3 DNA follows: TGTGCCAGCAGTGAAGGAGGGACAGGGCTTTACGAGCAGTACTTC. Translation: CASSEGGTGLYEQYF.

The CDR3: CASSGGPYNSPLHF. The CDR3 DNA is TGTGCCAGCAGCGGGGGACCCTATAATTCACCCCTCCACTTT. This sequence joins TRBV9 and TRBJ1-6, with TRBD1 as a possible D gene (5 bases). The CDR3 sequence is 14 residues long. Per the germline V gene, CDR1 is SGDLS and CDR2 is YYNGEE. V was shortened by 3 bases and J by 2 bases, with 6 bases between the two germline ends.

The chain combines TRBV7-9 with TRBJ2-5, with 12 positions matching TRBD2. This CDR3 region has 15 residues. The germline gives CDR1 SEHNR, CDR2 FQNEAQ (reference sequence). Germline trimming cut 3 bases from V and 5 bases from J; bases unmatched to any gene: 4. In nucleotides, the CDR3 is TGTGCCAGCAGCTTCGGACTAGCGGGGTCGGAGACCCAGTACTTC. Its translation: CASSFGLAGSETQYF.

The rearrangement uses TRBV28 and TRBJ1-6; a possible D gene is TRBD1 (5 bases). Germline CDR1 MDHEN, CDR2 SYDVKM. V was trimmed by 5 bases and J by 10 bases, leaving 15 bases between them. The CDR3 runs to 14 residues. CDR3 DNA: TGTGCCAGCAGTCCTCCGGGGGGTTACTCACCCCTCCACTTT. Its translation: CASSPPGGYSPLHF.

The V call is TRBV28, the J call TRBJ1-4; D not resolved. Germline assignment: CDR1 MDHEN and CDR2 SYDVKM. The length of the CDR3 is 12 residues. Trimming removed 6 bases at V and 5 bases at J, with 7 bases between. The CDR3 region is CASSLLNEKLFF. CDR3 coding DNA: TGTGCCAGCAGCTTACTGAATGAAAAACTGTTTTTT.

This clone came up a few times. The chain is built from TRBV18 and TRBJ1-3; D not resolved. The V end lost 7 bases, the J end lost 1 base, and 11 bases lay between the germline ends. This CDR3 comprises 14 residues. The germline V gene encodes CDR1 KGHSH and CDR2 LQKENI. The CDR3 DNA reads TGTGCCAGCTTCGTGAGGAGATCTGGAAACACCATATATTTT. The encoded protein is CASFVRRSGNTIYF.

V and J are TRBV10-3 and TRBJ2-7; D assignment may be TRBD1 or TRBD2 (5 bases each). This CDR3 comprises 16 residues. Trimming cost V 6 bases and J 0 bases, with 18 bases left between them. Germline V gene data show CDR1 as ENHRY and CDR2 as SYGVKD. CDR3 DNA sequence: TGTGCCATCAGCCGACAAAGACCAGGGAGCTCCTACGAGCAGTACTTC. Residues: CAISRQRPGSSYEQYF.

The rearrangement uses TRBV18 and TRBJ2-1; perhaps TRBD1 as D (5 bases). The CDR3 covers 13 residues. Germline V gene data show CDR1 as KGHSH and CDR2 as LQKENI. With 3 bases removed from V and 9 bases from J, the gap between germline ends came to 12 bases. This CDR3 is CASSPQGNGEQFF. The DNA for the CDR3 is TGTGCCAGCTCACCGCAGGGAAATGGTGAGCAGTTCTTC.

The rearrangement uses TRBV30 and TRBJ2-5; the D is unclear. Trimming cost V 3 bases and J 1 base, with 12 bases left between them. CDR3 length: 14 residues. Germline V gene sequence: CDR1 GTSNPN, CDR2 SVGIG (reference sequence). Here the CDR3 DNA reads TGTGCCTGGAGCTTAGGGTCGGTCCAAGAGACCCAGTACTTC. Protein sequence: CAWSLGSVQETQYF.

This clone was recorded a few times. This chain connects TRBV19 to TRBJ1-6; weak D call: TRBD1 (5 bases). The germline gives CDR1 LNHDA, CDR2 SQIVND (reference sequence). This CDR3 region has 15 residues. Deletions cut 5 bases from V and 10 bases from J, with 18 bases between. Here the CDR3 reads CASSPGTTVYSPLHF. CDR3 nucleotides: TGTGCCAGTAGTCCCGGGACGACGGTCTACTCACCCCTCCACTTT.

This clone was counted only a few times. Here the CDR3 reads CASSEQGLVGYTF. CDR3 in DNA: TGTGCCAGCAGTGAACAGGGTCTTGTTGGCTACACCTTC. This chain connects TRBV2 to TRBJ1-2; D may be TRBD1 (5 bases). Germline CDR1 is SNHLY and CDR2 is FYNNEI. V was shortened by 2 bases and J by 7 bases, with 11 bases between the two germline ends. This CDR3 has 13 residues.

This clone was seen a few times. V is TRBV7-2 and J is TRBJ2-3; D gene uncertain. CDR3 length: 15 residues. The V end lost 5 bases, the J end lost 0 bases, and 12 bases lay between the germline ends. Germline V gene sequence: CDR1 SGHTA, CDR2 FQGNSA. CDR3 DNA sequence: TGTGCCAGCAGCCCGCCCTCGGCTAGCACAGATACGCAGTATTTT. Amino acids: CASSPPSASTDTQYF. Full variable domain (rest looked up from reference TRBV7-2 and TRBJ2-3): GAGVSQSPSNKVTEKGKDVELRCDPISGHTALYWYRQSLGQGLEFLIYFQGNSAPDKSGLPSDRFSAERTGGSVSTLTIQRTQQEDSAVYLCASSPPSASTDTQYFGPGTRLTVL.

The genes are TRBV28 and TRBJ2-1; D may correspond to TRBD1 or TRBD2 (6 bases each). This CDR3 is built from 15 residues. The germline CDR1 and CDR2 sequences are MDHEN and SYDVKM. Trimming pared 6 bases from V and 4 bases from J, leaving 16 bases between. The CDR3 DNA is TGTGCCAGCAGGCAGGAGGGGGGCCTTTACAATGAGCAGTTCTTC. Translated: CASRQEGGLYNEQFF.

The chain employs TRBV6-1 and TRBJ1-2; D is possibly TRBD1 (5 bases). CDR1 MNHNS and CDR2 SASEGT come from the germline V gene. The CDR3 covers 14 residues. Trimming cost V 3 bases and J 6 bases, with 14 bases left between them. The CDR3 DNA follows: TGTGCCAGCAGTGATCCCAGGGTCGGGAATGGCTACACCTTC. Translated, it gives CASSDPRVGNGYTF.

This chain links TRBV5-1 with TRBJ2-3; 12 nucleotides agree with TRBD2. Germline V gives CDR1 SGHRS, CDR2 YFSETQ. This CDR3 has 16 residues. V was clipped by 4 bases and J by 6 bases; unmatched bases: 9. CDR3 protein: CASSQRLAGEGDTQYF. As DNA, the CDR3 is TGCGCCAGCAGCCAGAGACTAGCGGGAGAGGGGGATACGCAGTATTTT.

This clone was recorded once. CDR3 nucleotides: TGTGCCAGCAGAAACCGACTAGCGGGAGAAGGAGGTGAGCAGTTCTTC. It is translated as CASRNRLAGEGGEQFF. The rearrangement links TRBV5-5 to TRBJ2-1, with 12 bases matching TRBD2. There are 16 residues in the CDR3. Germline V gene lookup returns CDR1 SGHKS and CDR2 YYEKEE (reference sequence). V shed 5 bases, J shed 9 bases, and the junction held 12 bases outside the gene matches.

This sequence joins TRBV5-1 and TRBJ1-2; no definite D call. In germline, CDR1 is SGHRS, CDR2 YFSETQ. V was clipped by 0 bases and J by 5 bases, with 11 bases between them. The CDR3 is made up of 14 amino acids. This CDR3 reads CASSLEDSAYGYTF. The CDR3 nucleotides are TGCGCCAGCAGCTTGGAGGACTCGGCATATGGCTACACCTTC.

The chain uses TRBV27 and TRBJ2-7, with TRBD2 matching over 9 bases. V shed 2 bases and J 3 bases; nucleotides not matched to a gene: 8. CDR1 is MNHEY and CDR2 is SMNVEV in the germline V gene (reference sequence). The CDR3 contains 16 residues. The CDR3 DNA is TGTGCCAGCAGTTTAGGGACCCAGCGGGGGGACTACGAGCAGTACTTC. Protein: CASSLGTQRGDYEQYF.